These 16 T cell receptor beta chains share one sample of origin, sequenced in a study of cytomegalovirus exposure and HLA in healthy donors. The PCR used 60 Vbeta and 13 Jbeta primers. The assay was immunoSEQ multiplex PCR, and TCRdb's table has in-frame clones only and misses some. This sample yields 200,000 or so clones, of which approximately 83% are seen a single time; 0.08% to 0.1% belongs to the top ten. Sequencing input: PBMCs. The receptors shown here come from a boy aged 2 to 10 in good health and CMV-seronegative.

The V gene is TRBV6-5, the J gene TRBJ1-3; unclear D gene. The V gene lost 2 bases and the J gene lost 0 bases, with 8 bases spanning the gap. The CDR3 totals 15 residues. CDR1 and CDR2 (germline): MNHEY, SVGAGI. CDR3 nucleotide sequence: TGTGCCAGCAGTTACGGCAGGCGCTCTGGAAACACCATATATTTT. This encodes CASSYGRRSGNTIYF.

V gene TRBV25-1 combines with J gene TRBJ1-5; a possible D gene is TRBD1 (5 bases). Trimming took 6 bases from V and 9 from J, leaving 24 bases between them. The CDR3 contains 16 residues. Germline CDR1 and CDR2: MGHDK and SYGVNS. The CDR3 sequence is CASRGTARLGGTPQHF. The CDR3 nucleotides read TGTGCCAGCAGGGGGACGGCCCGGTTGGGGGGAACGCCCCAGCATTTT.

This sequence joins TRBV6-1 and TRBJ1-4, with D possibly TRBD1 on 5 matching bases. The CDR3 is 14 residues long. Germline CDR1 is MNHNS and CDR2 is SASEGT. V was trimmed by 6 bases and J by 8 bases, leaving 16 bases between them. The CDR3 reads CASRVERGWEKLFF. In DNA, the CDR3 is TGTGCCAGCAGGGTCGAAAGGGGATGGGAAAAACTGTTTTTT.

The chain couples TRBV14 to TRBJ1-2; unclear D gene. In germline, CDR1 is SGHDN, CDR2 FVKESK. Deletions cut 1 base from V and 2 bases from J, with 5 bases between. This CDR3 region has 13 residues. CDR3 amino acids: CASSQGANYGYTF. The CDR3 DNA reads TGTGCCAGCAGCCAAGGGGCCAACTATGGCTACACCTTC.

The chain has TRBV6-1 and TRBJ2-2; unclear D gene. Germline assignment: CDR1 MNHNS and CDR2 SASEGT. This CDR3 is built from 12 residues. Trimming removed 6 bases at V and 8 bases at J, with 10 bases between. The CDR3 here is CASRIYEGELFF. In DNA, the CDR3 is TGTGCCAGCAGGATTTACGAGGGGGAGCTGTTTTTT.

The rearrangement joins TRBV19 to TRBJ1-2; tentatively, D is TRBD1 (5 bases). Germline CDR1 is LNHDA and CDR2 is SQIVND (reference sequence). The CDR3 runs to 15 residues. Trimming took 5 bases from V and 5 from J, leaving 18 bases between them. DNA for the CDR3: TGTGCCAGTAGTGTGAGCAGGGAGGTGAAGTATGGCTACACCTTC. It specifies CASSVSREVKYGYTF.

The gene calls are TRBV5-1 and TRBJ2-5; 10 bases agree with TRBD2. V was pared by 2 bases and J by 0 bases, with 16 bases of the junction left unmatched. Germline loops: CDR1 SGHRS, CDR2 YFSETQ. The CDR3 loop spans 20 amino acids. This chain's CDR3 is CASSLPGVAGGSEYQETQYF. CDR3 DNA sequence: TGCGCCAGCAGCTTACCCGGGGTAGCGGGGGGATCGGAGTACCAAGAGACCCAGTACTTC.

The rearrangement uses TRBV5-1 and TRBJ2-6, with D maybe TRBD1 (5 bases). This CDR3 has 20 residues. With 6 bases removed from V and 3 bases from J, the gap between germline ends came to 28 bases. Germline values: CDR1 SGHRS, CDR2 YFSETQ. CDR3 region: CASTPGPSAGFTSGANVLTF. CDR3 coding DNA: TGCGCCAGCACCCCCGGACCCTCGGCAGGGTTTACAAGTGGGGCCAACGTCCTGACTTTC.

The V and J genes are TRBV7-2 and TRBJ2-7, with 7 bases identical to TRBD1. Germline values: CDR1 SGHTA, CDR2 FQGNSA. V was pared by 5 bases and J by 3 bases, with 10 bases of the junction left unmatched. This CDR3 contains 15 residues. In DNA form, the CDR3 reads TGTGCCAGCAGCCTCACTCCGGGACAGTACTACGAGCAGTACTTC. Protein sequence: CASSLTPGQYYEQYF.

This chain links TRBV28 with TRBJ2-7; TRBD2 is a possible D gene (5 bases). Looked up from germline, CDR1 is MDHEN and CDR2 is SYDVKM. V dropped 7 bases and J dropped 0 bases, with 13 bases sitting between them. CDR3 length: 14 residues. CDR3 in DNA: TGTGCCAGCACACCTTCGGGATACTCCTACGAGCAGTACTTC. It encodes CASTPSGYSYEQYF.

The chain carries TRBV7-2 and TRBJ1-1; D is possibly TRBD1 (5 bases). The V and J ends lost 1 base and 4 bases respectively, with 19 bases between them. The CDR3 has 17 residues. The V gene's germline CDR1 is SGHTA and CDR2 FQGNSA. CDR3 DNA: TGTGCCAGCAGCTTAGACGTCCCACCAGGGCGAAGCACTGAAGCTTTCTTT. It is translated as CASSLDVPPGRSTEAFF.

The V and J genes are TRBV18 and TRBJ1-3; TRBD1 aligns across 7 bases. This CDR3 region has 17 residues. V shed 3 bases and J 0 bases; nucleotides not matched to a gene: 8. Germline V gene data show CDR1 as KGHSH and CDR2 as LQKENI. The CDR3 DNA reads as TGTGCCAGCTCACCGGGGACGGGACAGCGCTCTGGAAACACCATATATTTT. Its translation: CASSPGTGQRSGNTIYF.

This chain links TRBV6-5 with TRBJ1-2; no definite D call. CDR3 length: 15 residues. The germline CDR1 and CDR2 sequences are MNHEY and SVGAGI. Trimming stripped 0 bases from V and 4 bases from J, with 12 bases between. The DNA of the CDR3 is TGTGCCAGCAGTTACTCGAGAGGGAACGGCTATGGCTACACCTTC. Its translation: CASSYSRGNGYGYTF.

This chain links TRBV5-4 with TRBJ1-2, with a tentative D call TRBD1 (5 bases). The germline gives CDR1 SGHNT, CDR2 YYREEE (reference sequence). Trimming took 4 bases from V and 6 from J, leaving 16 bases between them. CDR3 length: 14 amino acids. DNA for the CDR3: TGTGCCAGCAGCCCCCCCACAGGAGAGGATGGCTACACCTTC. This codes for CASSPPTGEDGYTF.

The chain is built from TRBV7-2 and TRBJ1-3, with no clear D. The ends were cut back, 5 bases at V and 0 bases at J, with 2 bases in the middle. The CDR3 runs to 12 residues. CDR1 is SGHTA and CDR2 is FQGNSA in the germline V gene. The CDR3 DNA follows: TGTGCCAGCAGCCGCTCTGGAAACACCATATATTTT. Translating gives CASSRSGNTIYF.

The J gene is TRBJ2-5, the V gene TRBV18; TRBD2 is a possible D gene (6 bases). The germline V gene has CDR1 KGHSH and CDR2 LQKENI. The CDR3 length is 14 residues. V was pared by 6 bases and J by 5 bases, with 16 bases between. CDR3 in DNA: TGTGCCAGCTCGCCCGGGACTGTAGGGGAGACCCAGTACTTC. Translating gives CASSPGTVGETQYF.